This T cell receptor beta chain was captured in a study of blood T cell repertoires in COVID-19. Study-level background: The study drew acute and convalescent COVID-19 samples from the United States, Italy and Spain. PBMCs, B-cell-depleted T cells, or T cells were the source of the cDNA or gDNA that made up the material.

In its sample, this clone was seen once. V was shortened by 3 bases and J by 7 bases, with 22 bases between the two germline ends. Looked up from germline, CDR1 is ENHRY and CDR2 is SYGVKD. The length of the CDR3 is 17 residues. Study processing details: Amplification from reference gene primers served as the basis for estimated nucleated cell counts. This table comes from immunoSEQ multiplex PCR, and its TCRdb copy is limited to in-frame clones, with some not included. The V and J calls and the clone size are those of that table, but D and trimming were determined from the DNA. The top ten hold about 22% of the sample, which has about 52,000 clones, around 88% seen once.

Material: peripheral blood. The rearrangement links TRBV10-3 to TRBJ2-1, with D possibly being TRBD2 (5 bases). This TCR derives from a woman aged 80 or older with acute or convalescent COVID-19. Here the CDR3 DNA reads TGTGCCATCAGTGATACCCCTAGCAGACGAACCATAAATGAGCAGTTCTTC. This sequence encodes CAISDTPSRRTINEQFF.